The text below deals with one T cell receptor beta chain. Its antigen is as yet unknown. The data derive from a study of Ad26.COV2.S vaccination and SARS-CoV-2 variants. Study-level background: Ad26.COV2.S shots went into the muscle once or twice, 56 days apart.

Assay used: immunoSEQ multiplex PCR; TCRdb lists only in-frame clones, some missing. The sample yields some 350,000 clones, roughly 84% seen once. Regarding treatment: 15 to 20 received Ad26.COV2.S at low or high dose, single or two shots; roughly 5 received placebo; per-sample allocation not given. Each sample was drawn 63 days after the first injection (of vaccine or placebo). The CDR3 is 14 amino acids. The germline V gene has CDR1 GTSNPN and CDR2 SVGIG (reference sequence). Trimming removed 3 bases at V and 0 bases at J, with 9 bases between. General observations from the study: Non-spike TCR breadth showed similarity between vaccine and placebo recipients.

This chain connects TRBV30 to TRBJ1-3, with no clear D. The sequence derives from a person between 18 and 65 years old who received the Ad26.COV2.S COVID-19 vaccine or a placebo. The starting material was peripheral blood, obtained in a trial of Ad26.COV2.S vaccine versus placebo. DNA of the CDR3: TGTGCCTGGAGCCCAAGTCCCTCTGGAAACACCATATATTTT. It specifies CAWSPSPSGNTIYF. Supplemented by reference TRBV30 and TRBJ1-3, the full variable domain reads SQTIHQWPATLVQPVGSPLSLECTVEGTSNPNLYWYRQAAGRGLQLLFYSVGIGQISSEVPQNLSASRPQDRQFILSSKKLLLSDSGFYLCAWSPSPSGNTIYFGEGSWLTVV.